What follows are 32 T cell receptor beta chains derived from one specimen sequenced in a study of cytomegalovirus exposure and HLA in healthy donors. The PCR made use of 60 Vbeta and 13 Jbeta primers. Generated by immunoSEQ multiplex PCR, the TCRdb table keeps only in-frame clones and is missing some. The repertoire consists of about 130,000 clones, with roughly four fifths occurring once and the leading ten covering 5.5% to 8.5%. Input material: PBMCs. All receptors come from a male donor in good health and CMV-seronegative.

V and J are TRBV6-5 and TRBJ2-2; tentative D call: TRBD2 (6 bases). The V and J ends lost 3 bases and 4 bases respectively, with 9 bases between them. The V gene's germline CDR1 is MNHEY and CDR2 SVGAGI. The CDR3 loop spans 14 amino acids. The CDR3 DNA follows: TGTGCCAGCAGTTATGGAGGGTTCACCGGGGAGCTGTTTTTT. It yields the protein CASSYGGFTGELFF.

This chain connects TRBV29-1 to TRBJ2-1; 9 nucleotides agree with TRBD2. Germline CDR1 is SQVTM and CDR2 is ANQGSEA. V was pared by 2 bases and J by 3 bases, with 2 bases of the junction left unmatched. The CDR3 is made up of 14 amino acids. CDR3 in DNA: TGCAGCGTTGAATTGACTAGCGGCTACAATGAGCAGTTCTTC. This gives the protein CSVELTSGYNEQFF.

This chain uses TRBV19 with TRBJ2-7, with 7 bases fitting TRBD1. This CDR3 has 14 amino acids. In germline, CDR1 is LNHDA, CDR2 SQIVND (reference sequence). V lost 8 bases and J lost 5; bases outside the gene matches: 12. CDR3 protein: CASSKGAPLDEQYF. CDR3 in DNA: TGTGCCAGTTCTAAGGGGGCCCCATTGGACGAGCAGTACTTC. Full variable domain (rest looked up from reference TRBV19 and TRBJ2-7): DGGITQSPKYLFRKEGQNVTLSCEQNLNHDAMYWYRQDPGQGLRLIYYSQIVNDFQKGDIAEGYSVSREKKESFPLTVTSAQKNPTAFYLCASSKGAPLDEQYFGPGTRLTVT.

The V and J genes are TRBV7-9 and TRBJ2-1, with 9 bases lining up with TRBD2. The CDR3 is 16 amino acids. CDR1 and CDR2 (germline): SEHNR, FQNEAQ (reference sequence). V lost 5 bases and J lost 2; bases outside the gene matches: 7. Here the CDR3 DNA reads TGTGCCAGCAGCCCCCTCGGCGGGGGGGCCTACAATGAGCAGTTCTTC. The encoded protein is CASSPLGGGAYNEQFF.

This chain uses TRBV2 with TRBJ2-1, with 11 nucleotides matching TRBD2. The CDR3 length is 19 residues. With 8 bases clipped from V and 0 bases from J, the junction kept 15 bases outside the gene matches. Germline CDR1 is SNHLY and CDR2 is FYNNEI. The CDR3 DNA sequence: TGTGCCAGCGGGGGGGCGAGGCTAGCGGGAGGCCCCTCCTACAATGAGCAGTTCTTC. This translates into CASGGARLAGGPSYNEQFF.

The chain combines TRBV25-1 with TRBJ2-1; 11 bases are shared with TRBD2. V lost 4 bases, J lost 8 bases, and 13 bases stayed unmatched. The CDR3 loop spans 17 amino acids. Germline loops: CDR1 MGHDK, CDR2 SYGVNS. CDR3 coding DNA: TGTGCCAGCAGTGGAAGAGGTTCTAGCGGGGGGAGGGATGAGCAGTTCTTC. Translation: CASSGRGSSGGRDEQFF.

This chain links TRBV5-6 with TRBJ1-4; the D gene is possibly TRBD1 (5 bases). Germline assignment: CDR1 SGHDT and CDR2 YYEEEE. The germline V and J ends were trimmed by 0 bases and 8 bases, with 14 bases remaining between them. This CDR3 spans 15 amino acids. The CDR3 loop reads CASSLAGLGEEKLFF. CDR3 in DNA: TGTGCCAGCAGCTTGGCAGGGCTAGGAGAGGAAAAACTGTTTTTT.

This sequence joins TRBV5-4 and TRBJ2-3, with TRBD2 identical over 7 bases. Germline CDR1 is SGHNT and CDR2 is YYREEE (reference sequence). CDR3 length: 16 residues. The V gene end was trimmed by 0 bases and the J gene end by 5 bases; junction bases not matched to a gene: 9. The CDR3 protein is CASSLDLGGGRDTQYF. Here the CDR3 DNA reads TGTGCCAGCAGCTTGGATCTGGGCGGGGGTAGAGATACGCAGTATTTT.

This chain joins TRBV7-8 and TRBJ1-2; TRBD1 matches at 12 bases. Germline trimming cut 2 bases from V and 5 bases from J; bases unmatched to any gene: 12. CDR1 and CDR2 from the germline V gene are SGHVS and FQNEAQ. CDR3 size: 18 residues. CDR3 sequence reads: CASSLWTGTGGVEYGYTF. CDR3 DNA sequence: TGTGCCAGCAGCTTATGGACCGGGACAGGGGGCGTAGAATATGGCTACACCTTC.

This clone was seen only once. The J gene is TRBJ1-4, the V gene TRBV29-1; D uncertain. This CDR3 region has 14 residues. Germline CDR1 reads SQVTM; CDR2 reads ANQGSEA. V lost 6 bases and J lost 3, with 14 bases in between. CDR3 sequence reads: CSVLSMGANEKLFF. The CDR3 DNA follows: TGCAGCGTACTGTCGATGGGCGCTAATGAAAAACTGTTTTTT.

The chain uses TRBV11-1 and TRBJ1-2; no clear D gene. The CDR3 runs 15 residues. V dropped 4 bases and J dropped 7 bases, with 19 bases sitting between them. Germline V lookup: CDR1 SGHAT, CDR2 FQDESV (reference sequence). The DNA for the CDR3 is TGTGCCAGCAGCTCCGAGGGCCTCTCCGCGGGTGGCTACACCTTC. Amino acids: CASSSEGLSAGGYTF.

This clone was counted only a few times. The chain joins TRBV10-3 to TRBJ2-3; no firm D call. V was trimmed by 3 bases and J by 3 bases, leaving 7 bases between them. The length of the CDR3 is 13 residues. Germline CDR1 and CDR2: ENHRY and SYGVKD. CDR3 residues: CAISELETDTQYF. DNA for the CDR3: TGTGCCATCAGTGAATTAGAAACAGATACGCAGTATTTT.

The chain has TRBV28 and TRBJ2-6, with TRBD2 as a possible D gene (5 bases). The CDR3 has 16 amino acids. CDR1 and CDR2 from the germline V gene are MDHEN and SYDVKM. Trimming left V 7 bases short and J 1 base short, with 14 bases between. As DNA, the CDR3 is TGTGCCAGCACCTATCTCGGACTTTCTGGGGCCAACGTCCTGACTTTC. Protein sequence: CASTYLGLSGANVLTF. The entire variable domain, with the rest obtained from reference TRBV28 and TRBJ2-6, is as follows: DVKVTQSSRYLVKRTGEKVFLECVQDMDHENMFWYRQDPGLGLRLIYFSYDVKMKEKGDIPEGYSVSREKKERFSLILESASTNQTSMYLCASTYLGLSGANVLTFGAGSRLTVL.

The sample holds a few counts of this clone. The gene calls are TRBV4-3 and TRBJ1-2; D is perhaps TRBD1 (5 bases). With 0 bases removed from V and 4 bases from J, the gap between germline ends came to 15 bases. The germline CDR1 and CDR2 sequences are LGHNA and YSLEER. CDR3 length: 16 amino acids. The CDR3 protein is CASSQEVLDSGYGYTF. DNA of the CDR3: TGCGCCAGCAGCCAAGAGGTACTCGACAGTGGCTATGGCTACACCTTC.

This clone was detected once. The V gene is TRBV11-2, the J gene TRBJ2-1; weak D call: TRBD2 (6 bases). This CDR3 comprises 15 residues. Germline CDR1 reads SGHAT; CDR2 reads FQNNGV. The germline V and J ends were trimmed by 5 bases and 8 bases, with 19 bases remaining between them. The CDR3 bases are TGTGCCAGCAGCGTGGGACTCAAAAAAGGGGATGAGCAGTTCTTC. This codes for CASSVGLKKGDEQFF.

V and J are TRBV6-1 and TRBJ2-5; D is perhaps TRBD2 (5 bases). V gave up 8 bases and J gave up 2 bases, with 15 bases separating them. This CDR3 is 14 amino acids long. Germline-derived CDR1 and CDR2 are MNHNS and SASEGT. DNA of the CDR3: TGTGCCAGCTATCCTAGTGGGAGTCAAGAGACCCAGTACTTC. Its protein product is CASYPSGSQETQYF.

The CDR3 is CASTPSASESTDTQYF. CDR3 DNA: TGTGCCAGCACCCCTTCCGCTAGCGAGAGCACAGATACGCAGTATTTT. V and J are TRBV13 and TRBJ2-3, with a tentative D call TRBD2 (6 bases). Germline CDR1 PRHDT, CDR2 FYEKMQ (reference sequence). Trimming removed 7 bases from V and 0 bases from J, with 17 bases in between. CDR3 length: 16 residues.

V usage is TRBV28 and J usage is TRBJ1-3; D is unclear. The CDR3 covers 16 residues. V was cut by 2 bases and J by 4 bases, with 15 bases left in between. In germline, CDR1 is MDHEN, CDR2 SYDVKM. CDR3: CASSLRLPARGNTIYF. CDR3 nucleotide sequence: TGTGCCAGCAGTTTACGGCTTCCGGCGAGGGGAAACACCATATATTTT.

In DNA, the CDR3 is TGTGCCAGCAGTCCGACTAGCGGGAGGGACGAGCAGTACTTC. Translated: CASSPTSGRDEQYF. The V and J genes are TRBV2 and TRBJ2-7, with 14 nucleotides matching TRBD2. V lost 5 bases, J lost 5 bases, and 2 bases stayed unmatched. CDR1 is SNHLY, CDR2 FYNNEI, per germline. There are 14 residues in the CDR3.

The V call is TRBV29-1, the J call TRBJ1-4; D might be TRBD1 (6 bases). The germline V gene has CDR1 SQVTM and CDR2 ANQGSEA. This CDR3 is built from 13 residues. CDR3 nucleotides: TGCAGTTTTCTACAGGGTCCTTATGAAAAACTGTTTTTT. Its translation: CSFLQGPYEKLFF.

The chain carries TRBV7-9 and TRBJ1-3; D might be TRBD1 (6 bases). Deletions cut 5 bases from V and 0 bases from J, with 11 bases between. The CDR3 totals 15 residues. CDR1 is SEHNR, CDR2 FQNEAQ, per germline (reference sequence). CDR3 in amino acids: CASSEDRRSGNTIYF. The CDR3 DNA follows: TGTGCCAGCAGCGAAGACAGGCGCTCTGGAAACACCATATATTTT. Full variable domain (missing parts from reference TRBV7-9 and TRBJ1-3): DTGVSQNPRHKITKRGQNVTFRCDPISEHNRLYWYRQTLGQGPEFLTYFQNEAQLEKSRLLSDRFSAERPKGSFSTLEIQRTEQGDSAMYLCASSEDRRSGNTIYFGEGSWLTVV.

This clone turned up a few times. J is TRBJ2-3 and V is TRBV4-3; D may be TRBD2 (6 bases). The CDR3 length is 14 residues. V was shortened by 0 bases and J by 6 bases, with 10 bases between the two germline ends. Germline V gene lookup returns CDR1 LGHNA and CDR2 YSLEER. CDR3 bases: TGCGCCAGCAGCCAAGATTCCCGGGGGGATACGCAGTATTTT. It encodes CASSQDSRGDTQYF.

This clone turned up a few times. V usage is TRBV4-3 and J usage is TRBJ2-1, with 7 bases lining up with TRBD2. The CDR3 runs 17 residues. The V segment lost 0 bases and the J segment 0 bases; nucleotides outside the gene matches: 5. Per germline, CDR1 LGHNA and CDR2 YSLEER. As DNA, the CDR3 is TGCGCCAGCAGCCAAGACCGGGGGGAAAGCTCCTACAATGAGCAGTTCTTC. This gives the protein CASSQDRGESSYNEQFF.

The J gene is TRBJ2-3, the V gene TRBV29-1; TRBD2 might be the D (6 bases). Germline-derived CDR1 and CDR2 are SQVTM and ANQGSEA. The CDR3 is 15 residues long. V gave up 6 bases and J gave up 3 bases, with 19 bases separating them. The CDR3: CSVRGTPPVTDTQYF. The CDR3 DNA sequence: TGCAGCGTGCGCGGGACTCCCCCCGTAACAGATACGCAGTATTTT.

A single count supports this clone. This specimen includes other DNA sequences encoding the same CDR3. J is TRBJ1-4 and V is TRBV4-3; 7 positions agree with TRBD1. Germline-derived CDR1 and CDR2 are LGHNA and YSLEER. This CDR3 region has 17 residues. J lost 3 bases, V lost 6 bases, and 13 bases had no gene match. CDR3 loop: CASSSDRGGWANEKLFF. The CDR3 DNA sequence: TGCGCCAGCAGTTCCGATCGAGGGGGCTGGGCTAATGAAAAACTGTTTTTT.

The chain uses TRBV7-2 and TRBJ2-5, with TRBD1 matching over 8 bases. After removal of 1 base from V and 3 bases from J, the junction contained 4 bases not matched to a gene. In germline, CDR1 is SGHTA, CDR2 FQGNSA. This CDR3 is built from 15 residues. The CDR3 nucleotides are TGTGCCAGCAGCTTAGTGCGGGACAGGAAAGAGACCCAGTACTTC. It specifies CASSLVRDRKETQYF.

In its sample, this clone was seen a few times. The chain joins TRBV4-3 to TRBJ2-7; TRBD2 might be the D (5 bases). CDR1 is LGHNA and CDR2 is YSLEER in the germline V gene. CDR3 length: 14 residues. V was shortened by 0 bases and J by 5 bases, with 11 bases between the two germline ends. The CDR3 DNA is TGCGCCAGCAGCCAAGAAAGCGGTTCCCACGAGCAGTACTTC. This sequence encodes CASSQESGSHEQYF.

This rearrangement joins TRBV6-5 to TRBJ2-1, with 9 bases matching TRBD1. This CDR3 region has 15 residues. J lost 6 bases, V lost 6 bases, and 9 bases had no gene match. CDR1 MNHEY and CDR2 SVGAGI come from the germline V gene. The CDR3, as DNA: TGTGCCAGCAGGAAACCCGGGACAGGGATCAATGAGCAGTTCTTC. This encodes CASRKPGTGINEQFF.

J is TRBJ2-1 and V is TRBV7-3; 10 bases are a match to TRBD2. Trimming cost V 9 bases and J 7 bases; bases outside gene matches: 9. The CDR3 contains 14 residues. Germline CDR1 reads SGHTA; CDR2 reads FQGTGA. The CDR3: CASSLAGGGNEQFF. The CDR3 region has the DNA TGTGCCAGTAGTTTAGCGGGAGGAGGGAATGAGCAGTTCTTC.

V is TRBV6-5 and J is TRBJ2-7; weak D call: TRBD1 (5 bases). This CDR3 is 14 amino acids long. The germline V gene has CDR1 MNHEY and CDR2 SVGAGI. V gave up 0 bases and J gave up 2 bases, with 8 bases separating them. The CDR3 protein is CASSYSGVTYEQYF. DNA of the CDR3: TGTGCCAGCAGTTACTCAGGGGTGACCTACGAGCAGTACTTC.

The CDR3 nucleotides are TGTGCCAGCAGCAAAGAAGGGCGTAGACAGATCTACGAGCAGTACTTC. This gives the protein CASSKEGRRQIYEQYF. J is TRBJ2-7 and V is TRBV21-1; TRBD1, the table's D call, was not compared with the DNA. TRBV21-1 has pseudogene status. The CDR3 is 16 amino acids.

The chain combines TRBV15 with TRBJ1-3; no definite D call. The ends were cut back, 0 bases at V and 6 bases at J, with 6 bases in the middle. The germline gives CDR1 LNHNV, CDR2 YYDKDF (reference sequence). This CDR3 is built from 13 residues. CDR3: CATSRDRENTIYF. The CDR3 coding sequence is TGTGCCACCAGCAGAGATCGGGAAAACACCATATATTTT. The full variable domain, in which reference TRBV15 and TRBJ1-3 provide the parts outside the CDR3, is DAMVIQNPRYQVTQFGKPVTLSCSQTLNHNVMYWYQQKSSQAPKLLFHYYDKDFNNEADTPDNFQSRRPNTSFCFLDIRSPGLGDTAMYLCATSRDRENTIYFGEGSWLTVV.